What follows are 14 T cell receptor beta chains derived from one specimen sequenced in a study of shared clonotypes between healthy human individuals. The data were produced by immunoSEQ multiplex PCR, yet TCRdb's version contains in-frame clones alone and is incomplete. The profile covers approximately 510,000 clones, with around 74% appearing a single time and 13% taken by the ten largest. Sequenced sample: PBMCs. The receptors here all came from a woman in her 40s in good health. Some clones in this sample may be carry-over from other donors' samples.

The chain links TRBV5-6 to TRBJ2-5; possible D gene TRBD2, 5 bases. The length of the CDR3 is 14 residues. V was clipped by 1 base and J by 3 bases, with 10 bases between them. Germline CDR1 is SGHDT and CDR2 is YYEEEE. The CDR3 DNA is TGTGCCAGCAGCTTGTTTAGCGTCAAAGAGACCCAGTACTTC. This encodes CASSLFSVKETQYF.

The DNA of the CDR3 is TGTGCCAGTAGTATAGCGGGCGTTAATGAAAAACTGTTTTTT. It is translated as CASSIAGVNEKLFF. The chain has TRBV19 and TRBJ1-4; no definite D call. Per germline, CDR1 LNHDA and CDR2 SQIVND (reference sequence). This CDR3 region has 14 residues. Between the trimmed V and J ends, which lost 1 base and 4 bases, there was a span of 7 bases.

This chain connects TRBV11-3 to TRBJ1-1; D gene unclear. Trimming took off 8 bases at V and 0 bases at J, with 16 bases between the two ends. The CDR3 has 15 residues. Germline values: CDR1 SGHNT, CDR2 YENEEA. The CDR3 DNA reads TGTGCCAGCCTCAACCTTGGCAGGTTGAACACTGAAGCTTTCTTT. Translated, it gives CASLNLGRLNTEAFF.

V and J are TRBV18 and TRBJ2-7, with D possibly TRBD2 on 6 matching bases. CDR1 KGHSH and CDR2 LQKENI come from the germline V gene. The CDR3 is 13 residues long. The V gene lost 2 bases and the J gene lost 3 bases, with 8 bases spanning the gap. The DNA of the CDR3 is TGTGCCAGCTCACCAAGCGGGTTCTACGAGCAGTACTTC. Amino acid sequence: CASSPSGFYEQYF.

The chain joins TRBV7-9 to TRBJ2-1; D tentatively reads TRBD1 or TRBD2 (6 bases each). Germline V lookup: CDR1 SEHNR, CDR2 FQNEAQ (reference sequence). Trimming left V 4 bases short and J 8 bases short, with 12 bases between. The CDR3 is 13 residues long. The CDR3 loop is CASSWRGSDEQFF. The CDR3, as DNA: TGTGCCAGCAGCTGGAGGGGGTCCGATGAGCAGTTCTTC.

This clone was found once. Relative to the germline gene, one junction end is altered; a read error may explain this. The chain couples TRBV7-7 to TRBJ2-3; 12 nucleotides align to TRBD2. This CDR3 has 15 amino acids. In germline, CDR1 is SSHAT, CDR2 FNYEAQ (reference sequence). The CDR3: CASSIGLAGTDTQYF. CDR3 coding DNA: TGTGCTAGCAGTATAGGACTAGCGGGAACAGATACGCAGTATTTT.

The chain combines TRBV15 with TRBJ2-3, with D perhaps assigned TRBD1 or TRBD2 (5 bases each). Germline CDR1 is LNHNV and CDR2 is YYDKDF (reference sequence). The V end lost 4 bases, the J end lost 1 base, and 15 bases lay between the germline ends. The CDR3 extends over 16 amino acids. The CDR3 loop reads CATSTGLAYRTDTQYF. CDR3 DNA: TGTGCCACCAGCACGGGGCTAGCCTATCGCACAGATACGCAGTATTTT.

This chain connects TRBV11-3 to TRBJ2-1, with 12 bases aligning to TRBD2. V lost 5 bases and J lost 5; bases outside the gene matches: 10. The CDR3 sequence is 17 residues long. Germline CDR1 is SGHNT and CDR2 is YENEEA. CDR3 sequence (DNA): TGTGCCAGCAGCACACGAGACGGACTAGCGGGAAACAATGAGCAGTTCTTC. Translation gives CASSTRDGLAGNNEQFF. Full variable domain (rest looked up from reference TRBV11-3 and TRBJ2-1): EAGVVQSPRYKIIEKKQPVAFWCNPISGHNTLYWYLQNLGQGPELLIRYENEEAVDDSQLPKDRFSAERLKGVDSTLKIQPAELGDSAVYLCASSTRDGLAGNNEQFFGPGTRLTVL.

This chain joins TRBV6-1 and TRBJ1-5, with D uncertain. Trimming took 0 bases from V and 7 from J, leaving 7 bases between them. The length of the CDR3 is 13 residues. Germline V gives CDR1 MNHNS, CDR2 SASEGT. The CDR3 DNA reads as TGTGCCAGCAGTGAAGCAGGGTACCAGCCCCAGCATTTT. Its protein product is CASSEAGYQPQHF.

This chain's CDR3 is CASSSVLAGPYEQYF. The CDR3 DNA follows: TGTGCCAGCAGCTCCGTACTAGCGGGCCCATACGAGCAGTACTTC. V and J are TRBV7-2 and TRBJ2-7, with 9 bases lining up with TRBD2. Germline CDR1 and CDR2: SGHTA and FQGNSA. With 4 bases clipped from V and 4 bases from J, the junction kept 8 bases outside the gene matches. The CDR3 is 15 amino acids. The entire variable domain, with the rest obtained from reference TRBV7-2 and TRBJ2-7, is as follows: GAGVSQSPSNKVTEKGKDVELRCDPISGHTALYWYRQSLGQGLEFLIYFQGNSAPDKSGLPSDRFSAERTGGSVSTLTIQRTQQEDSAVYLCASSSVLAGPYEQYFGPGTRLTVT.

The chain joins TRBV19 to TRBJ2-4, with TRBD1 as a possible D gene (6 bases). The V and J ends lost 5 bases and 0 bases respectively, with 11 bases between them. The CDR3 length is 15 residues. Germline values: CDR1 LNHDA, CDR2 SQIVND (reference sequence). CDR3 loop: CASSPQGLAKNIQYF. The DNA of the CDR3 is TGTGCCAGTAGTCCCCAGGGGTTAGCCAAAAACATTCAGTACTTC.

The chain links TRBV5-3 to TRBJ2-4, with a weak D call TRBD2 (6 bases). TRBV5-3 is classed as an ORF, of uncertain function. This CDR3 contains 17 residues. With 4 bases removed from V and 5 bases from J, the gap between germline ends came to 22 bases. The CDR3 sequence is CARSPTRTASAENIQYF. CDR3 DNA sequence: TGTGCCAGAAGCCCGACTAGGACCGCTTCCGCTGAAAACATTCAGTACTTC.

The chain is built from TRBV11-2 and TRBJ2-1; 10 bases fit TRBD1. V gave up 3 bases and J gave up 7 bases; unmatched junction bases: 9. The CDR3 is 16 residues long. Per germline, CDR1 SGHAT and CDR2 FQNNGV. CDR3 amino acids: CASSLGQGLRANEQFF. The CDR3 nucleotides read TGTGCCAGCAGCTTGGGACAGGGGCTGAGGGCGAATGAGCAGTTCTTC. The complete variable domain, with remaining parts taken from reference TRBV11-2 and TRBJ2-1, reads EAGVAQSPRYKIIEKRQSVAFWCNPISGHATLYWYQQILGQGPKLLIQFQNNGVVDDSQLPKDRFSAERLKGVDSTLKIQPAKLEDSAVYLCASSLGQGLRANEQFFGPGTRLTVL.

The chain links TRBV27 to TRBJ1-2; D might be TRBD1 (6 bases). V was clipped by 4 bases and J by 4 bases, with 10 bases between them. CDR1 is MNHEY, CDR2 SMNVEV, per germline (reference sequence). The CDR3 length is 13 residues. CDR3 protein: CASSSGQPYGYTF. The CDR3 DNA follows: TGTGCCAGCAGTTCCGGACAGCCCTATGGCTACACCTTC.